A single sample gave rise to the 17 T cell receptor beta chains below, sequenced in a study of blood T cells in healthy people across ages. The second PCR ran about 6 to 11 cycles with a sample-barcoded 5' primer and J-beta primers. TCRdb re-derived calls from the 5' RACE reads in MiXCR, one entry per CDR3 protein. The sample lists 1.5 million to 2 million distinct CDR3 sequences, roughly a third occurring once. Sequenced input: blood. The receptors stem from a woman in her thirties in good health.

The CDR3 loop reads CASSQKLGGQGAYEQYF. The CDR3 DNA sequence: TGTGCCAGCAGCCAAAAGCTGGGGGGACAGGGGGCTTACGAGCAGTACTTC. The rearrangement links TRBV7-2 to TRBJ2-7; TRBD1 matches at 12 bases. CDR1 SGHTA and CDR2 FQGNSA come from the germline V gene. Trimming at V came to 5 bases and at J to 4 bases, leaving 12 bases not matched to a gene. CDR3 length: 17 amino acids.

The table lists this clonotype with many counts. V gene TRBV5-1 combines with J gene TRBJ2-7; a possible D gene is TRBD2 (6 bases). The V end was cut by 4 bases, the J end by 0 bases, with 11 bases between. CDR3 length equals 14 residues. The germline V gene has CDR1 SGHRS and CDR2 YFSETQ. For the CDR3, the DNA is TGCGCCAGCAGCGCGGGACGGAGCTCCTACGAGCAGTACTTC. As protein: CASSAGRSSYEQYF. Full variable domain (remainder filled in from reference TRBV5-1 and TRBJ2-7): KAGVTQTPRYLIKTRGQQVTLSCSPISGHRSVSWYQQTPGQGLQFLFEYFSETQRNKGNFPGRFSGRQFSNSRSEMNVSTLELGDSALYLCASSAGRSSYEQYFGPGTRLTVT.

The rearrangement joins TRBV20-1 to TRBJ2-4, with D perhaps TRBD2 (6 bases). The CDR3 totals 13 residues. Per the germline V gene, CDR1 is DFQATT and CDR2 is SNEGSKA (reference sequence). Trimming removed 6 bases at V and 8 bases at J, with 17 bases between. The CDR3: CSARGNWRDIQYF. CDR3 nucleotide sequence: TGCAGTGCGAGGGGAAATTGGAGGGACATTCAGTACTTC.

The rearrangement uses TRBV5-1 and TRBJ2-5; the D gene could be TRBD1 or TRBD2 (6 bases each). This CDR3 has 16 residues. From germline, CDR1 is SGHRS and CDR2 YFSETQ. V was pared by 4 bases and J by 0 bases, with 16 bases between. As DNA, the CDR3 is TGCGCCAGCAGCGCCATCGGGGGCGGCCACCAAGAGACCCAGTACTTC. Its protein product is CASSAIGGGHQETQYF.

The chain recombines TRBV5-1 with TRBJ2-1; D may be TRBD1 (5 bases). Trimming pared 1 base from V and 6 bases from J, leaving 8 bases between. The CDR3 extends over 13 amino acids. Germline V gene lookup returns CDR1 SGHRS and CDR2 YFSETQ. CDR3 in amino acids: CASSLFDSNEQFF. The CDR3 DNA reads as TGCGCCAGCAGCTTGTTTGACAGCAATGAGCAGTTCTTC. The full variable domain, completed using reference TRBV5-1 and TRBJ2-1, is KAGVTQTPRYLIKTRGQQVTLSCSPISGHRSVSWYQQTPGQGLQFLFEYFSETQRNKGNFPGRFSGRQFSNSRSEMNVSTLELGDSALYLCASSLFDSNEQFFGPGTRLTVL.

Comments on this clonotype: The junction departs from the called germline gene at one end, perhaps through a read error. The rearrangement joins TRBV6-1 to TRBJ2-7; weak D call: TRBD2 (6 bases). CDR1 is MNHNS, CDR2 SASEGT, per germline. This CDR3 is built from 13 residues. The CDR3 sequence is CTSSVSRDYEQYF. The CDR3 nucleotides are TGTACCAGCAGTGTGTCGCGGGACTACGAGCAGTACTTC.

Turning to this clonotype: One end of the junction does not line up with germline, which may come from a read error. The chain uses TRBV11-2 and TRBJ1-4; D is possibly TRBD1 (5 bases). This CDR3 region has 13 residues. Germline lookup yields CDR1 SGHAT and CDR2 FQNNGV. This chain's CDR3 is CVSSRGTDEKLFF. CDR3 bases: TGTGTCAGCAGCCGTGGGACCGATGAAAAACTGTTTTTT.

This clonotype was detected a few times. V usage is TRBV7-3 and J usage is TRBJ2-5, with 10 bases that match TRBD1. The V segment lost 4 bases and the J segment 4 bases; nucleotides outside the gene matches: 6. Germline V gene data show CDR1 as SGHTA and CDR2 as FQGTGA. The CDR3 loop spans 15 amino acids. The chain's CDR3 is CASSSQGDRGETQYF. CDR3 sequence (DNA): TGTGCCAGCAGCTCGCAAGGGGACAGGGGAGAGACCCAGTACTTC. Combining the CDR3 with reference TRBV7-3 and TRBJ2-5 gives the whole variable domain GAGVSQTPSNKVTEKGKYVELRCDPISGHTALYWYRQSLGQGPEFLIYFQGTGAADDSGLPNDRFFAVRPEGSVSTLKIQRTERGDSAVYLCASSSQGDRGETQYFGPGTRLLVL.

The CDR3 coding sequence is TGTGCCAGCAGCCAGGGACTAGCGGCCCCAGGCGTGGAGACCCAGTACTTC. This sequence encodes CASSQGLAAPGVETQYF. This chain uses TRBV7-2 with TRBJ2-5, with TRBD2 identical over 11 bases. This CDR3 has 17 residues. V shed 5 bases, J shed 5 bases, and the junction held 13 bases outside the gene matches. The germline gives CDR1 SGHTA, CDR2 FQGNSA. Drawing the rest from reference TRBV7-2 and TRBJ2-5, the complete variable domain is GAGVSQSPSNKVTEKGKDVELRCDPISGHTALYWYRQSLGQGLEFLIYFQGNSAPDKSGLPSDRFSAERTGGSVSTLTIQRTQQEDSAVYLCASSQGLAAPGVETQYFGPGTRLLVL.

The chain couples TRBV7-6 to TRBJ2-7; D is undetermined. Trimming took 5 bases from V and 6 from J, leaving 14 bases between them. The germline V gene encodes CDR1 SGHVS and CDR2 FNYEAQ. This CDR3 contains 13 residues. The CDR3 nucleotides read TGTGCCAGCAGCCCTCAGACCGCTTCCGAGCAGTACTTC. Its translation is CASSPQTASEQYF.

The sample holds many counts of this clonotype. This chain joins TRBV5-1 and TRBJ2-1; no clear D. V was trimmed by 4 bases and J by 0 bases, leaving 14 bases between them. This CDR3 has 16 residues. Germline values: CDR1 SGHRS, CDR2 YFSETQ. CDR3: CASSRLPSSSYNEQFF. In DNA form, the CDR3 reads TGCGCCAGCAGCCGCCTCCCATCGAGCTCCTACAATGAGCAGTTCTTC.

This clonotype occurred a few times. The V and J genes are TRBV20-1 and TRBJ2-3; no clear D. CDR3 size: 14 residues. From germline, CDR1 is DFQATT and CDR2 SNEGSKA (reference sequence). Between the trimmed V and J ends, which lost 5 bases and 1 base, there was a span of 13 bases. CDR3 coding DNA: TGCAGTGCTCCGGTCAGACTGGGCACAGATACGCAGTATTTT. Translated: CSAPVRLGTDTQYF.

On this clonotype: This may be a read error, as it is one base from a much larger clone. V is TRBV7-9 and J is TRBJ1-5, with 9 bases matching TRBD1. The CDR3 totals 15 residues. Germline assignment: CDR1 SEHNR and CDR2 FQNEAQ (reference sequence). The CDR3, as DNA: TGTGCCGGCAGCTACGGAGGACAGGGGAATCAGCCCCAGCATTTT. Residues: CAGSYGGQGNQPQHF.

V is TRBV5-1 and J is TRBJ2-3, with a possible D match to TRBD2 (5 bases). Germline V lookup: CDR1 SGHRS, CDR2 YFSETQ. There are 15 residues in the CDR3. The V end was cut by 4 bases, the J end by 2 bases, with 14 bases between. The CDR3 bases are TGCGCCAGCAGCCCCTGGAGGCCCGACACAGATACGCAGTATTTT. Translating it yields CASSPWRPDTDTQYF. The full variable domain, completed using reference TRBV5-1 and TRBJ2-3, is KAGVTQTPRYLIKTRGQQVTLSCSPISGHRSVSWYQQTPGQGLQFLFEYFSETQRNKGNFPGRFSGRQFSNSRSEMNVSTLELGDSALYLCASSPWRPDTDTQYFGPGTRLTVL.

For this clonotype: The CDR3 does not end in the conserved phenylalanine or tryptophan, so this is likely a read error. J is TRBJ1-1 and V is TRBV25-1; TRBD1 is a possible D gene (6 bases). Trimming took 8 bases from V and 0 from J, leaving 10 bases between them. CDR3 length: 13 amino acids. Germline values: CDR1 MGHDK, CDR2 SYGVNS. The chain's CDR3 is CASGGQMNTEAFS. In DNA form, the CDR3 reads TGTGCCAGCGGGGGGCAGATGAACACTGAAGCTTTCTCT.

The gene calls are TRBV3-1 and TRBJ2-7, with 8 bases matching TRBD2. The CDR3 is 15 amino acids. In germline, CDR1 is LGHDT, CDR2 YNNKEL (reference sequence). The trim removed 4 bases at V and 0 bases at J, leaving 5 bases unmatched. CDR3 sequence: CASSRKLAASYEQYF. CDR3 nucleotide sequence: TGTGCCAGCAGCCGAAAACTAGCGGCCTCCTACGAGCAGTACTTC.

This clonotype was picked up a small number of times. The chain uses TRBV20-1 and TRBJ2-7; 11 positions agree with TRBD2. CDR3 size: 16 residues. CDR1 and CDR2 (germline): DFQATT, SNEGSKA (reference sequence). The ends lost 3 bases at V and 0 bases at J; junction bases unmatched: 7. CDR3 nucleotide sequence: TGCAGTGCTAGTTTACTAGCGGGAGCAGGCTCCTACGAGCAGTACTTC. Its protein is CSASLLAGAGSYEQYF.